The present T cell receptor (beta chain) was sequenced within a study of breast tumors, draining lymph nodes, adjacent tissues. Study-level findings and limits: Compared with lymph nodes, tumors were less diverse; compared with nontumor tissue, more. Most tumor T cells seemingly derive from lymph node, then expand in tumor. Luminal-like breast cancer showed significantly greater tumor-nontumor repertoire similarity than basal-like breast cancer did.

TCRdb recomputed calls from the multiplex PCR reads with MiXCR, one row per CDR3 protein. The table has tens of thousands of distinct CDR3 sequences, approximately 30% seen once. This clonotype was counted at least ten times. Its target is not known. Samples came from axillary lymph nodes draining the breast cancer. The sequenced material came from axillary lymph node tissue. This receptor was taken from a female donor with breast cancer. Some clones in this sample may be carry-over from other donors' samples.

The DNA for the CDR3 is TGTGCCAGCAGCTTGGCGCGGGACAAGTACTACGAGCAGTACTTC. Its protein is CASSLARDKYYEQYF. The chain couples TRBV5-4 to TRBJ2-7; D tentatively reads TRBD1 or TRBD2 (6 bases each). The CDR3 length is 15 residues. Germline-derived CDR1 and CDR2 are SGHNT and YYREEE (reference sequence). V shed 0 bases and J shed 3 bases, with 13 bases lying between them. The variable domain in full, completed from reference TRBV5-4 and TRBJ2-7, reads ETGVTQSPTHLIKTRGQQVTLRCSSQSGHNTVSWYQQALGQGPQFIFQYYREEENGRGNFPPRFSGLQFPNYSSELNVNALELDDSALYLCASSLARDKYYEQYFGPGTRLTVT.